This T cell receptor (beta chain) was captured in a study of PD-L1 blockade in urothelial cancer. As for time point: pretreatment peripheral blood. Profiled with immunoSEQ multiplex PCR; TCRdb holds only in-frame clones, not every one. The data contain tens of thousands of clones, about nine tenths of them seen just once; the ten biggest clones take up 3.5% to 5%. Germline values: CDR1 SGDLS, CDR2 YYNGEE. Trimming removed 3 bases from V and 5 bases from J, with 8 bases in between. The CDR3 contains 12 residues. The source is a man aged 65 to 79 with urothelial cancer. The sequencing used PBMCs, collected around atezolizumab (anti-PD-L1) treatment. The chain employs TRBV9 and TRBJ2-5, with D perhaps TRBD1 (6 bases). CDR3 loop: CASSARGETQYF. The CDR3, as DNA: TGTGCCAGCAGCGCGAGGGGGGAGACCCAGTACTTC. The full variable domain, rest sourced from reference TRBV9 and TRBJ2-5, is DSGVTQTPKHLITATGQRVTLRCSPRSGDLSVYWYQQSLDQGLQFLIQYYNGEERAKGNILERFSAQQFPDLHSELNLSSLELGDSALYFCASSARGETQYFGPGTRLLVL.